The 28 T cell receptor beta chains below all came from one sample that was sequenced in a study of blood T cell repertoires in COVID-19. The table came from immunoSEQ multiplex PCR; TCRdb's copy has only in-frame clones and leaves some out. Altogether over 95,000 clones are present, roughly 85% being singletons, with the ten largest covering around 3.5%. Sample: peripheral blood. These TCRs come from a man between 40 and 49 years old with acute or convalescent COVID-19.

This sequence joins TRBV9 and TRBJ1-2; 7 nucleotides line up with TRBD1. This CDR3 has 17 residues. The germline V gene encodes CDR1 SGDLS and CDR2 YYNGEE. After removal of 0 bases from V and 5 bases from J, the junction contained 13 bases not matched to a gene. The CDR3 nucleotides read TGTGCCAGCAGCGTAGGCGGGGTGGGGGACAGTACTTATGGCTACACCTTC. Protein: CASSVGGVGDSTYGYTF. The full variable domain, completed using reference TRBV9 and TRBJ1-2, is DSGVTQTPKHLITATGQRVTLRCSPRSGDLSVYWYQQSLDQGLQFLIQYYNGEERAKGNILERFSAQQFPDLHSELNLSSLELGDSALYFCASSVGGVGDSTYGYTFGSGTRLTVV.

This rearrangement joins TRBV24-1 to TRBJ1-2, with D maybe TRBD1 (6 bases). The CDR3 extends over 13 amino acids. V lost 9 bases, J lost 4 bases, and 14 bases lay in between. CDR1 is KGHDR, CDR2 SFDVKD, per germline. As DNA, the CDR3 is TGTGCCACCTCTCAAGGGGGTAGCTATGGCTACACCTTC. It encodes CATSQGGSYGYTF.

This clone was observed a handful of times. The CDR3 region is CASSSAGGQAAHEQYF. Written as DNA, the CDR3 is TGCGCCAGCAGCTCCGCGGGGGGCCAGGCAGCCCACGAGCAGTACTTC. The chain recombines TRBV5-1 with TRBJ2-7, with 8 nucleotides matching TRBD2. The trim removed 3 bases at V and 5 bases at J, leaving 13 bases unmatched. CDR1 is SGHRS, CDR2 YFSETQ, per germline. The CDR3 runs 16 residues.

V and J are TRBV24-1 and TRBJ2-2, with 8 nucleotides matching TRBD1. The CDR3 is made up of 16 amino acids. Germline CDR1 and CDR2: KGHDR and SFDVKD. With V trimmed by 6 bases and J by 1 base, 6 bases remained unmatched. The CDR3 DNA follows: TGTGCCACCAGTCCTTTGACAGGGGTGAACACCGGGGAGCTGTTTTTT. This sequence encodes CATSPLTGVNTGELFF.

V is TRBV6-4 and J is TRBJ2-3, with D uncertain. Germline CDR1 MRHNA, CDR2 SNTAGT. The CDR3 spans 14 residues. V lost 2 bases and J 2 bases, leaving 8 bases between the germline ends. CDR3 nucleotide sequence: TGTGCCAGCAGTGACGAGCTATACACAGATACGCAGTATTTT. This translates into CASSDELYTDTQYF.

This clone showed up just a few times. The V call is TRBV3-1 (or the pseudogene TRBV3-2), the J call TRBJ1-2, with D tentatively TRBD1 (6 bases). This CDR3 is 14 amino acids long. V lost 4 bases to trimming and J lost 3 bases, with 12 bases between them. CDR1 LGHDT and CDR2 YNNKEL come from the germline V gene (reference sequence). The CDR3 here is CASSRDTYYYGYTF. The CDR3, as DNA: TGTGCCAGCAGCCGGGACACCTACTACTATGGCTACACCTTC.

The CDR3 spells CATSRESGGGQPQHF. The CDR3 region has the DNA TGTGCCACCAGCAGAGAGTCAGGGGGAGGACAGCCCCAGCATTTT. The rearrangement joins TRBV15 to TRBJ1-5; 7 bases line up with TRBD1. Per the germline V gene, CDR1 is LNHNV and CDR2 is YYDKDF (reference sequence). V lost 0 bases to trimming and J lost 7 bases; unmatched junction nucleotides: 6. This CDR3 has 15 amino acids. Full variable domain (remainder filled in from reference TRBV15 and TRBJ1-5): DAMVIQNPRYQVTQFGKPVTLSCSQTLNHNVMYWYQQKSSQAPKLLFHYYDKDFNNEADTPDNFQSRRPNTSFCFLDIRSPGLGDTAMYLCATSRESGGGQPQHFGDGTRLSIL.

The gene calls are TRBV11-2 and TRBJ1-5; the D gene is possibly TRBD1 (5 bases). Between the trimmed V and J ends, which lost 3 bases and 5 bases, there was a span of 11 bases. Germline V lookup: CDR1 SGHAT, CDR2 FQNNGV. There are 14 residues in the CDR3. CDR3 region: CASSLEGSYQPQHF. The CDR3 DNA follows: TGTGCCAGCAGCTTGGAGGGGTCATATCAGCCCCAGCATTTT.

J is TRBJ2-3 and V is TRBV7-6; no clear D. This CDR3 is 15 amino acids long. Germline V gene lookup returns CDR1 SGHVS and CDR2 FNYEAQ. Between the trimmed V and J ends, which lost 5 bases and 2 bases, there was a span of 14 bases. CDR3 coding DNA: TGTGCCAGCAGCCCAGAGGCTGGCCTCACAGATACGCAGTATTTT. Translating it yields CASSPEAGLTDTQYF.

This chain connects TRBV6-1 to TRBJ2-3; 9 bases align to TRBD1. Germline loops: CDR1 MNHNS, CDR2 SASEGT. This CDR3 spans 18 amino acids. J lost 1 base, V lost 2 bases, and 10 bases had no gene match. Written as DNA, the CDR3 is TGTGCCAGCAGTGAAATCCGGGACAGGGCCCGTGGCACAGATACGCAGTATTTT. As protein: CASSEIRDRARGTDTQYF.

The V gene is TRBV24-1, the J gene TRBJ2-1, with 10 bases matching TRBD2. J gave up 6 bases and V 8 bases, and 9 bases lay outside the gene matches. CDR1 KGHDR and CDR2 SFDVKD come from the germline V gene. The CDR3 totals 15 residues. CDR3 nucleotide sequence: TGTGCCACCATGACCGGGACTAGCGATGTCAATGAGCAGTTCTTC. Amino acids: CATMTGTSDVNEQFF.

The table lists this clone with a few counts. The chain recombines TRBV20-1 with TRBJ1-5; D is possibly TRBD1 (5 bases). This CDR3 spans 14 amino acids. Germline lookup yields CDR1 DFQATT and CDR2 SNEGSKA (reference sequence). Trimming shortened V by 3 bases and J by 1 base, and 10 bases separated the two germline ends. CDR3 nucleotides: TGCAGTGCTAGTGGGCAGGGAAGCAATCAGCCCCAGCATTTT. As protein: CSASGQGSNQPQHF.

V gene TRBV2 combines with J gene TRBJ2-1; 15 bases fit TRBD2. CDR1 and CDR2 from the germline V gene are SNHLY and FYNNEI. V gave up 8 bases and J gave up 6 bases; unmatched junction bases: 5. The CDR3 is made up of 15 amino acids. CDR3 loop: CASFAGLAGGNEQFF. The CDR3 nucleotides read TGTGCCAGCTTTGCGGGACTAGCGGGGGGCAATGAGCAGTTCTTC.

V gene TRBV7-2 combines with J gene TRBJ2-7, with TRBD1 as a possible D gene (5 bases). Trimming removed 1 base at V and 6 bases at J, with 19 bases between. Germline CDR1 SGHTA, CDR2 FQGNSA. The CDR3 is made up of 16 amino acids. This CDR3 is CASSLGVGRVGGEQYF. As DNA, the CDR3 is TGTGCCAGCAGCTTAGGGGTGGGCAGGGTCGGCGGCGAGCAGTACTTC. Together with reference TRBV7-2 and TRBJ2-7, the CDR3 gives the full variable domain: GAGVSQSPSNKVTEKGKDVELRCDPISGHTALYWYRQSLGQGLEFLIYFQGNSAPDKSGLPSDRFSAERTGGSVSTLTIQRTQQEDSAVYLCASSLGVGRVGGEQYFGPGTRLTVT.

This clone appeared once. This rearrangement joins TRBV27 to TRBJ1-2, with 7 bases lining up with TRBD1. CDR1 and CDR2 (germline): MNHEY, SMNVEV (reference sequence). The CDR3 is 14 residues long. Losses at the gene ends were 5 bases for V and 3 bases for J; bases not matched to a gene: 6. CDR3 nucleotides: TGTGCCAGCAGTCCACGGACAGGAGACTATGGCTACACCTTC. This codes for CASSPRTGDYGYTF.

The genes are TRBV2 and TRBJ2-1; 12 bases line up with TRBD2. V was clipped by 5 bases and J by 4 bases; unmatched bases: 6. This CDR3 has 16 amino acids. Germline values: CDR1 SNHLY, CDR2 FYNNEI. CDR3 DNA: TGTGCCAGCAGTCCCAGGACTAGCGGGGTGTACAATGAGCAGTTCTTC. This translates into CASSPRTSGVYNEQFF.

This clone was observed a single time. The chain combines TRBV9 with TRBJ1-5; the match to TRBD1 covers 9 bases. J was trimmed by 11 bases and V by 0 bases; bases with no gene match: 6. Germline CDR1 SGDLS, CDR2 YYNGEE. The CDR3 extends over 14 amino acids. The CDR3 DNA follows: TGTGCCAGCAGCGTAGGGGACAGGGAAAGGGCCCAGCATTTT. Translated: CASSVGDRERAQHF. The entire variable domain, with the rest obtained from reference TRBV9 and TRBJ1-5, is as follows: DSGVTQTPKHLITATGQRVTLRCSPRSGDLSVYWYQQSLDQGLQFLIQYYNGEERAKGNILERFSAQQFPDLHSELNLSSLELGDSALYFCASSVGDRERAQHFGDGTRLSIL.

The rearrangement uses TRBV9 and TRBJ1-3; D not certain. Germline CDR1 reads SGDLS; CDR2 reads YYNGEE. The CDR3 runs to 14 residues. The ends were cut back, 3 bases at V and 0 bases at J, with 7 bases in the middle. This CDR3 reads CASSAGLSGNTIYF. The CDR3 DNA sequence: TGTGCCAGCAGCGCAGGCCTCTCTGGAAACACCATATATTTT.

The chain couples TRBV6-5 to TRBJ2-7; 15 bases fit TRBD2. J was trimmed by 6 bases and V by 7 bases; bases with no gene match: 4. The CDR3 is made up of 14 amino acids. In germline, CDR1 is MNHEY, CDR2 SVGAGI. This CDR3 reads CASTGTSGGSEQYF. The CDR3 nucleotides are TGTGCCAGCACCGGGACTAGCGGGGGGAGCGAGCAGTACTTC.

The chain combines TRBV18 with TRBJ2-7, with TRBD1 as a possible D gene (6 bases). CDR3 length equals 13 residues. V was pared by 3 bases and J by 2 bases, with 8 bases between. Germline V gene data show CDR1 as KGHSH and CDR2 as LQKENI. CDR3 sequence (DNA): TGTGCCAGCTCACCGGGACACCCCTACGAGCAGTACTTC. Its protein is CASSPGHPYEQYF.

The CDR3 DNA sequence: TGTGCCAGCAGCTTAGACAGTGGTGAAGCTTTCTTT. Translated, it gives CASSLDSGEAFF. V is TRBV5-4 and J is TRBJ1-1; maybe TRBD1 (5 bases). The CDR3 is 12 amino acids. The ends were cut back, 2 bases at V and 7 bases at J, with 9 bases in the middle. Germline V gives CDR1 SGHNT, CDR2 YYREEE (reference sequence).

V gene TRBV7-2 combines with J gene TRBJ2-3; TRBD2 matches at 10 bases. V lost 5 bases to trimming and J lost 1 base; unmatched junction nucleotides: 15. This CDR3 contains 19 residues. Germline CDR1 is SGHTA and CDR2 is FQGNSA. The CDR3 protein is CASSIPLTSAGGGTDTQYF. DNA for the CDR3: TGTGCCAGCAGCATCCCCCTCACGTCAGCGGGGGGGGGCACAGATACGCAGTATTTT.

This clone was observed once. The chain carries TRBV7-9 and TRBJ2-3; weak D call: TRBD1 (5 bases). This CDR3 has 15 amino acids. V lost 2 bases to trimming and J lost 0 bases, with 9 bases between them. Germline V gene data show CDR1 as SEHNR and CDR2 as FQNEAQ (reference sequence). In DNA, the CDR3 is TGTGCCAGCAGCTTACAGGGTCTTAGCACAGATACGCAGTATTTT. Protein sequence: CASSLQGLSTDTQYF.

As to this clone: At one of its ends the junction is not consistent with the germline gene, which may arise from a read error. The chain joins TRBV5-1 to TRBJ2-2, with D perhaps matching TRBD1 (6 bases). There are 14 residues in the CDR3. CDR1 and CDR2 from the germline V gene are SGHRS and YFSETQ. CDR3 region: CASRLGAQDGELFF. CDR3 DNA sequence: TGCGCCAGCAGGTTGGGGGCGCAGGACGGGGAGCTGTTTTTT.

In its sample, this clone was seen once. The same CDR3 can be traced to other DNA sequences in this sample. The V call is TRBV15, the J call TRBJ1-5; TRBD1 is a possible D gene (6 bases). The CDR3 spans 17 residues. Between the trimmed V and J ends, which lost 0 bases and 1 base, there was a span of 13 bases. Per germline, CDR1 LNHNV and CDR2 YYDKDF (reference sequence). CDR3 residues: CATSRESAGASNQPQHF. CDR3 DNA sequence: TGTGCCACCAGCAGAGAATCGGCAGGGGCGAGCAATCAGCCCCAGCATTTT.

This clone was seen a handful of times. The CDR3: CAWSGGPRTEAFF. DNA for the CDR3: TGTGCCTGGAGTGGAGGTCCAAGGACTGAAGCTTTCTTT. The chain is built from TRBV30 and TRBJ1-1; the D is unclear. This CDR3 spans 13 amino acids. Trimming took 1 base from V and 5 from J, leaving 11 bases between them. Looked up from germline, CDR1 is GTSNPN and CDR2 is SVGIG (reference sequence).

The gene calls are TRBV4-3 and TRBJ2-2; D unresolved. V was shortened by 4 bases and J by 1 base, with 7 bases between the two germline ends. This CDR3 region has 14 residues. Germline assignment: CDR1 LGHNA and CDR2 YSLEER. In nucleotides, the CDR3 is TGCGCCAGCAGCCGGGCAGGGAACACCGGGGAGCTGTTTTTT. Its translation: CASSRAGNTGELFF.

V and J are TRBV30 and TRBJ1-4; the D is unclear. Looked up from germline, CDR1 is GTSNPN and CDR2 is SVGIG (reference sequence). The CDR3 is 15 residues long. Trimming stripped 8 bases from V and 2 bases from J, with 18 bases between. CDR3 residues: CALVVRRGTNEKLFF. DNA of the CDR3: TGTGCCCTGGTCGTCCGGCGAGGCACTAATGAAAAACTGTTTTTT.